Presented here are 30 T cell receptor beta chains from one specimen sequenced in a study of chemoradiotherapy in HPV16-positive cancers. Using immunoSEQ multiplex PCR, the repertoire was profiled, and TCRdb retains in-frame clones only, with some absent. The data contain about 7,900 clones, over 75% of them singletons. Sampling was performed from a patient who underwent chemoradiotherapy. The receptors shown here come from a human donor with HPV-associated anogenital cancer.

The chain employs TRBV5-1 and TRBJ1-1; no definite D call. Trimming removed 4 bases from V and 4 bases from J, with 14 bases in between. The CDR3 contains 14 residues. Germline V gene data show CDR1 as SGHRS and CDR2 as YFSETQ. Here the CDR3 reads CASSPPLSGTEAFF. The CDR3 DNA reads as TGCGCCAGCAGCCCTCCGCTGTCAGGCACTGAAGCTTTCTTT.

The V call is TRBV6-1, the J call TRBJ2-7, with TRBD1 identical over 9 bases. Germline V CDR1 and CDR2: MNHNS, SASEGT. CDR3 length equals 13 residues. The trim removed 10 bases at V and 4 bases at J, leaving 8 bases unmatched. Written as DNA, the CDR3 is TGTGCCACCTCCGGGACAGGGAAGTACGAGCAGTACTTC. It specifies CATSGTGKYEQYF.

This clone was detected once. The chain links TRBV9 to TRBJ2-3; 14 bases match TRBD2. CDR3 size: 16 residues. Germline lookup yields CDR1 SGDLS and CDR2 YYNGEE. V shed 2 bases, J shed 6 bases, and the junction held 5 bases outside the gene matches. CDR3 sequence (DNA): TGTGCCAGCAGCGTCGGGACTAGCGGGAGTTATGATACGCAGTATTTT. The encoded protein is CASSVGTSGSYDTQYF.

The J gene is TRBJ2-3, the V gene TRBV7-3, with D perhaps matching TRBD1 (5 bases). The ends were cut back, 0 bases at V and 10 bases at J, with 14 bases in the middle. The CDR3 spans 14 residues. CDR1 is SGHTA and CDR2 is FQGTGA in the germline V gene. CDR3 region: CASSLTGAREAQYF. CDR3 nucleotides: TGTGCCAGCAGCTTAACAGGGGCCAGAGAGGCGCAGTATTTT.

The chain recombines TRBV19 with TRBJ2-1; 11 bases agree with TRBD2. Germline CDR1 and CDR2: LNHDA and SQIVND (reference sequence). V trimming: 5 bases; J trimming: 7 bases; junction bases outside the gene matches: 19. This CDR3 has 19 amino acids. The CDR3 loop reads CASSPHWDSGRAKMNEQFF. The CDR3 nucleotides are TGTGCCAGTAGTCCTCATTGGGATAGCGGGAGGGCCAAAATGAATGAGCAGTTCTTC.

The rearrangement links TRBV18 to TRBJ2-2; 8 bases are a match to TRBD1. This CDR3 region has 15 residues. After removal of 3 bases from V and 4 bases from J, the junction contained 4 bases not matched to a gene. Germline assignment: CDR1 KGHSH and CDR2 LQKENI. The chain's CDR3 is CASSPGQGSTGELFF. CDR3 coding DNA: TGTGCCAGCTCACCCGGACAGGGATCCACCGGGGAGCTGTTTTTT. The variable domain in full, with the rest retrieved from reference TRBV18 and TRBJ2-2, is NAGVMQNPRHLVRRRGQEARLRCSPMKGHSHVYWYRQLPEEGLKFMVYLQKENIIDESGMPKERFSAEFPKEGPSILRIQQVVRGDSAAYFCASSPGQGSTGELFFGEGSRLTVL.

The gene calls are TRBV5-1 and TRBJ1-1; 9 bases agree with TRBD1. CDR1 SGHRS and CDR2 YFSETQ come from the germline V gene. CDR3 size: 15 residues. The V and J ends lost 0 bases and 4 bases, in that order; junction bases with no gene match: 4. In DNA form, the CDR3 reads TGCGCCAGCAGCTTGGGTTTGGACAGGGGCACTGAAGCTTTCTTT. Protein sequence: CASSLGLDRGTEAFF.

The CDR3 loop is CSVEADEKLFF. The CDR3 DNA is TGCAGCGTTGAGGCAGATGAAAAACTGTTTTTT. J is TRBJ1-4 and V is TRBV29-1; D is unresolved. The CDR3 has 11 residues. Trimming cost V 3 bases and J 6 bases, with 5 bases left between them. Germline CDR1 is SQVTM and CDR2 is ANQGSEA.

This chain uses TRBV19 with TRBJ1-5; D uncertain. This CDR3 region has 13 residues. The V gene lost 5 bases and the J gene lost 2 bases, with 7 bases spanning the gap. Germline loops: CDR1 LNHDA, CDR2 SQIVND (reference sequence). The CDR3 region has the DNA TGTGCCAGTAGTGTCAAAGGCAATCAGCCCCAGCATTTT. It codes for CASSVKGNQPQHF.

The genes are TRBV30 and TRBJ2-7; D is undetermined. Per the germline V gene, CDR1 is GTSNPN and CDR2 is SVGIG (reference sequence). This CDR3 is built from 12 residues. The ends were cut back, 0 bases at V and 2 bases at J, with 5 bases in the middle. CDR3 amino acids: CAWSVQPYEQYF. As DNA, the CDR3 is TGTGCCTGGAGTGTACAACCCTACGAGCAGTACTTC.

The chain joins TRBV7-3 to TRBJ2-1; weak D call: TRBD2 (6 bases). This CDR3 is 15 amino acids long. CDR1 and CDR2 (germline): SGHTA, FQGTGA. V lost 2 bases and J 4 bases, leaving 12 bases between the germline ends. In DNA, the CDR3 is TGTGCCAGCAGCTTAGAGGGTAGCGGATACAATGAGCAGTTCTTC. This sequence encodes CASSLEGSGYNEQFF.

The chain employs TRBV4-3 and TRBJ2-2; possibly TRBD2 for D (5 bases). Between the trimmed V and J ends, which lost 6 bases and 5 bases, there was a span of 16 bases. Germline V CDR1 and CDR2: LGHNA, YSLEER. This CDR3 region has 15 residues. CDR3 coding DNA: TGCGCCAGCAGTCCCTCCGGGGTTCGAACCGGGGAGCTGTTTTTT. Residues: CASSPSGVRTGELFF.

This chain connects TRBV7-2 to TRBJ2-5; D tentatively fits TRBD1 or TRBD2 (5 bases each). CDR1 SGHTA and CDR2 FQGNSA come from the germline V gene. This CDR3 contains 16 residues. Trimming left V 4 bases short and J 2 bases short, with 17 bases between. CDR3 in amino acids: CASSWSGASSQETQYF. The CDR3 DNA is TGTGCCAGCAGCTGGTCCGGGGCTAGCAGTCAAGAGACCCAGTACTTC.

This clone has just one count. The V and J genes are TRBV28 and TRBJ2-5; possible D gene TRBD2, 6 bases. Trimming left V 4 bases short and J 4 bases short, with 19 bases between. The germline V gene encodes CDR1 MDHEN and CDR2 SYDVKM. CDR3 size: 16 residues. In DNA form, the CDR3 reads TGTGCCAGCAGTTCCCGGAGGCGGAGGGTAACAGAGACCCAGTACTTC. Amino acids: CASSSRRRRVTETQYF. Looking up the rest from reference TRBV28 and TRBJ2-5 gives the full variable domain: DVKVTQSSRYLVKRTGEKVFLECVQDMDHENMFWYRQDPGLGLRLIYFSYDVKMKEKGDIPEGYSVSREKKERFSLILESASTNQTSMYLCASSSRRRRVTETQYFGPGTRLLVL.

The gene calls are TRBV29-1 and TRBJ2-2; D is possibly TRBD2 (6 bases). Germline CDR1 is SQVTM and CDR2 is ANQGSEA. V was clipped by 6 bases and J by 0 bases, with 11 bases between them. CDR3 length: 14 amino acids. The CDR3: CSVEGIANTGELFF. The CDR3 nucleotides are TGCAGCGTGGAGGGGATTGCGAACACCGGGGAGCTGTTTTTT.

The V gene is TRBV15, the J gene TRBJ2-5, with D possibly being TRBD1 (6 bases). The CDR3 totals 18 residues. Germline V gene sequence: CDR1 LNHNV, CDR2 YYDKDF (reference sequence). V lost 0 bases to trimming and J lost 0 bases, with 17 bases between them. DNA of the CDR3: TGTGCCACCAGCAGAGATCTTCCGGGACAAACGTACCAAGAGACCCAGTACTTC. It specifies CATSRDLPGQTYQETQYF.

This rearrangement joins TRBV27 to TRBJ1-1; D uncertain. The CDR3 is made up of 14 amino acids. V was pared by 6 bases and J by 5 bases, with 16 bases between. Germline V lookup: CDR1 MNHEY, CDR2 SMNVEV (reference sequence). The CDR3 DNA is TGTGCCAGCAGACCTGGGGATCTAAGGACTGAAGCTTTCTTT. Translation: CASRPGDLRTEAFF.

The chain uses TRBV6-6 and TRBJ1-1; tentative D call: TRBD1 (5 bases). Germline-derived CDR1 and CDR2 are MNHNY and SVGAGI (reference sequence). This CDR3 has 15 amino acids. The V end was cut by 6 bases, the J end by 3 bases, with 17 bases between. The CDR3 is CASRHEWGGDTEAFF. The DNA for the CDR3 is TGTGCCAGCAGACACGAGTGGGGGGGAGACACTGAAGCTTTCTTT.

This chain uses TRBV30 with TRBJ2-7; D remains ambiguous. This CDR3 is built from 12 residues. The V and J ends lost 1 base and 3 bases respectively, with 7 bases between them. The germline gives CDR1 GTSNPN, CDR2 SVGIG (reference sequence). The DNA of the CDR3 is TGTGCCTGGAGTGAGAATATCTACGAGCAGTACTTC. Its translation is CAWSENIYEQYF.

This rearrangement joins TRBV9 to TRBJ1-4; 7 bases match TRBD1. CDR1 SGDLS and CDR2 YYNGEE come from the germline V gene. CDR3 size: 14 residues. Germline trimming cut 4 bases from V and 7 bases from J; bases unmatched to any gene: 7. In DNA form, the CDR3 reads TGTGCCAGCAGCCCCGGGACAGCACTTGAAAAACTGTTTTTT. Amino acids: CASSPGTALEKLFF.

This clone was seen only once. The chain couples TRBV28 to TRBJ2-3; D is undetermined. V was trimmed by 7 bases and J by 6 bases, leaving 20 bases between them. The CDR3 totals 15 residues. Germline assignment: CDR1 MDHEN and CDR2 SYDVKM. The CDR3 nucleotides read TGTGCCAGCATGCCATCTCCCGGTCATGGGGATACGCAGTATTTT. Protein product: CASMPSPGHGDTQYF.

In DNA, the CDR3 is TGTGCCAGCAGTCCCGGGACAGCTAGAGAGGGGGGACTGTTTTTT. It translates to CASSPGTAREGGLFF. This chain connects TRBV6-1 to TRBJ1-4; TRBD1 aligns across 7 bases. Germline V gene data show CDR1 as MNHNS and CDR2 as SASEGT. Trimming at V came to 5 bases and at J to 13 bases, leaving 16 bases not matched to a gene. This CDR3 contains 15 residues.

V gene TRBV10-3 combines with J gene TRBJ2-1, with 12 nucleotides matching TRBD2. The germline V gene encodes CDR1 ENHRY and CDR2 SYGVKD. The V gene end was trimmed by 10 bases and the J gene end by 7 bases; junction bases not matched to a gene: 8. The CDR3 extends over 14 amino acids. CDR3 amino acids: CATALAGGGNEQFF. The CDR3 nucleotides are TGTGCCACCGCACTAGCGGGGGGCGGAAATGAGCAGTTCTTC.

V is TRBV19 and J is TRBJ1-1, with 8 nucleotides matching TRBD1. V was pared by 4 bases and J by 4 bases, with 8 bases of the junction left unmatched. CDR3 length equals 15 residues. CDR1 and CDR2 from the germline V gene are LNHDA and SQIVND (reference sequence). The CDR3 bases are TGTGCCAGTAGTACCACGACAGGGACAGGCACTGAAGCTTTCTTT. Protein product: CASSTTTGTGTEAFF. Drawing the rest from reference TRBV19 and TRBJ1-1, the complete variable domain is DGGITQSPKYLFRKEGQNVTLSCEQNLNHDAMYWYRQDPGQGLRLIYYSQIVNDFQKGDIAEGYSVSREKKESFPLTVTSAQKNPTAFYLCASSTTTGTGTEAFFGQGTRLTVV.

In its sample, this clone was seen once. V is TRBV6-5 and J is TRBJ1-2; 11 positions match TRBD1. CDR1 and CDR2 from the germline V gene are MNHEY and SVGAGI. The CDR3 is 16 residues long. Losses at the gene ends were 0 bases for V and 4 bases for J; bases not matched to a gene: 4. The CDR3 sequence is CASSYSRTGGRYGYTF. In DNA form, the CDR3 reads TGTGCCAGCAGTTACTCACGGACAGGGGGCCGCTATGGCTACACCTTC.

The chain couples TRBV7-8 to TRBJ1-1; possible D gene TRBD1, 5 bases. This CDR3 has 16 amino acids. V lost 2 bases and J 4 bases, leaving 17 bases between the germline ends. Germline values: CDR1 SGHVS, CDR2 FQNEAQ. DNA for the CDR3: TGTGCCAGCAGCTTACCTCCGGCAGGGTCCGGCACTGAAGCTTTCTTT. It encodes CASSLPPAGSGTEAFF.

The chain is built from TRBV4-3 and TRBJ2-7; D perhaps matches TRBD1 (6 bases). Trimming cost V 4 bases and J 2 bases, with 18 bases left between them. Germline V CDR1 and CDR2: LGHNA, YSLEER. This CDR3 region has 16 residues. The DNA for the CDR3 is TGCGCCAGCAGCCTCTACGCCCGACAGGACACCTACGAGCAGTACTTC. Protein: CASSLYARQDTYEQYF.

The chain employs TRBV10-2 and TRBJ2-5; 14 bases agree with TRBD2. CDR1 WSHSY and CDR2 SAAADI come from the germline V gene. The V gene end was trimmed by 0 bases and the J gene end by 4 bases; junction bases not matched to a gene: 4. The CDR3 is 17 amino acids. CDR3 sequence: CASSESWTSGGRETQYF. CDR3 in DNA: TGCGCCAGCAGTGAGTCCTGGACTAGCGGGGGGAGAGAGACCCAGTACTTC.

The chain combines TRBV7-2 with TRBJ2-3, with TRBD2 matching 10 bases. J lost 4 bases, V lost 8 bases, and 12 bases had no gene match. Germline V lookup: CDR1 SGHTA, CDR2 FQGNSA. The CDR3 has 16 amino acids. CDR3 sequence (DNA): TGTGCCAGCTCCCCGGGAGCTAGCGGGAGTGCAGATACGCAGTATTTT. This encodes CASSPGASGSADTQYF.

The chain has TRBV4-3 and TRBJ2-3; D is perhaps TRBD1 (5 bases). Germline V CDR1 and CDR2: LGHNA, YSLEER. CDR3 length: 16 residues. Trimming took off 0 bases at V and 1 base at J, with 11 bases between the two ends. CDR3 nucleotides: TGCGCCAGCAGCCAAGAAATAATACAGGGCACAGATACGCAGTATTTT. Translating gives CASSQEIIQGTDTQYF.